Listed below are T cell receptor beta chains from one sample, sequenced in a study of blood T cell repertoires in COVID-19. Clones were sequenced by immunoSEQ multiplex PCR, and TCRdb holds only the in-frame ones, with some missing. The table has 70,000 to 95,000 clones, 88% seen once. Source material: peripheral blood. The receptors come from an elderly woman with active COVID-19. CDR3s include the opening cysteine and the closing phenylalanine or tryptophan. The D gene is left open where the match is weak. Some rows mark clone size as missing; the rest say once, few, many or name a class of expanded clone.

v_gene	abundance	j_gene	d_gene	CDR3aa	CDR3nt
TRBV5-6	NA	TRBJ2-2	NA	CASSLAAGELFF	TGTGCCAGCAGCTTGGCTGCCGGGGAGCTGTTTTTT
TRBV9	once	TRBJ2-7	TRBD1	CASSVAGTGLYEQYF	TGTGCCAGCAGCGTAGCTGGGACAGGGCTCTACGAGCAGTACTTC
TRBV2	NA	TRBJ2-7	TRBD2	CASLPRRGGAPYF	TGTGCCAGCCTACCGCGGCGGGGGGGGGCGCCGTACTTC
TRBV24-1	NA	TRBJ2-3	TRBD2	CATSDPSGRADTQYF	TGTGCCACCAGTGATCCTAGCGGGAGGGCCGATACGCAGTATTTT
TRBV15	NA	TRBJ2-7	TRBD2	CATSRELAGIYEQYF	TGTGCCACCAGCAGAGAACTAGCGGGGATCTACGAGCAGTACTTC
TRBV6-5	NA	TRBJ2-7	TRBD1	CASRWGQTNYEQYF	TGTGCCAGCAGGTGGGGACAGACAAACTACGAGCAGTACTTC
TRBV25-1	NA	TRBJ2-1	TRBD2	CASSDISSGRNEQFF	TGTGCCAGCAGTGATATTAGTAGCGGGAGAAATGAGCAGTTCTTC
TRBV7-2	NA	TRBJ2-7	TRBD2	CASSLGGSLAVRYEQYF	TGTGCCAGCAGCTTAGGGGGCAGTCTAGCGGTTCGATACGAGCAGTACTTC
TRBV2	NA	TRBJ2-5	TRBD2	CASSGTSGRETQYF	TGTGCCAGCAGTGGGACTAGCGGGAGGGAGACCCAGTACTTC
TRBV6-6	NA	TRBJ1-1	NA	CASSPWTAGLRNTEAFF	TGTGCCAGCAGTCCCTGGACAGCGGGACTCAGGAACACTGAAGCTTTCTTT
TRBV24-1	NA	TRBJ2-5	NA	CATSDQGITQYF	TGTGCCACCAGTGATCAGGGTATCACCCAGTACTTC
TRBV5-4	NA	TRBJ2-7	TRBD1	CASSLGQGYYEQYF	TGTGCCAGCAGCTTGGGACAGGGCTACTACGAGCAGTACTTC
TRBV19	NA	TRBJ1-2	NA	CATRRQDAYGYTF	TGTGCCACCCGACGACAGGACGCGTATGGCTACACCTTC
TRBV27	NA	TRBJ1-2	TRBD1	CASSATTGGYGYTF	TGTGCCAGCAGTGCCACGACAGGGGGTTACGGCTACACCTTC
TRBV29-1	NA	TRBJ2-3	NA	CSVEDGSTDTQYF	TGCAGCGTTGAAGACGGTAGCACAGATACGCAGTATTTT
TRBV11-2	few	TRBJ2-2	NA	CASSPQGPRTGELFF	TGTGCCAGCAGCCCACAGGGACCACGGACCGGGGAGCTGTTTTTT
TRBV19	once	TRBJ2-1	NA	CASSILEGGSNEQFF	TGTGCCAGTAGTATTCTAGAGGGTGGAAGTAATGAGCAGTTCTTC